Sequencing of this T cell receptor beta chain was carried out in a study of shared clonotypes between healthy human individuals. General study findings and limits: With several donors compared, roughly 5% of naive CD4 clonotypes were shared. Sequencing depth was a factor that was expected to affect clonotype sharing among donors. Non-shared clonotypes had lower generation probabilities than clonotypes shared by all four sorted-subset donors.

Every subset's genomic DNA went evenly onto several immunoSEQ plates. Using immunoSEQ multiplex PCR, the repertoire was profiled, and TCRdb retains in-frame clones only, with some absent. The data contain about 1.1 million clones, approximately 80% of them singletons. Of note for this clone: Its antigen remains unidentified.

V lost 1 base, J lost 2 bases, and 12 bases lay in between. The CDR3 covers 16 residues. Germline V gene lookup returns CDR1 MNHEY and CDR2 SVGAGI. The chain is built from TRBV6-5 and TRBJ1-5, with D possibly being TRBD1 (5 bases). This receptor was obtained from a man younger than 30 in good health. Some clones in this sample may be carry-over from other donors' samples. The sequencing sample was made of memory CD4+ T cells from PBMCs. The subset denotes: CD45RA-negative fraction. The chain's CDR3 is CASSYWGGLGNQPQHF. CDR3 bases: TGTGCCAGCAGTTACTGGGGGGGACTAGGCAATCAGCCCCAGCATTTT.